Listed below are T cell receptor beta chains from one sample, sequenced in a study of blood T cell repertoires in COVID-19. Clones were sequenced by immunoSEQ multiplex PCR, and TCRdb holds only the in-frame ones, with some missing. The sample gives around 200,000 clones, about 88% of which show up once; roughly 0.77% is in the top ten. Sequencing was performed on PBMCs or T cells enriched from blood (not recorded which). Receptor source: a woman in her late teens or twenties who had recovered from COVID-19. Both conserved end residues are part of each CDR3. The D gene is left open where the match is weak. Clone size is shown for a subset of rows, as once, few, many or a class of expanded clone.

v_gene	d_gene	j_gene	abundance	CDR3nt	CDR3aa
TRBV28	NA	TRBJ1-1	NA	TGTGCCAGCAGTTTTTACGGTGAAGCTTTCTTT	CASSFYGEAFF
TRBV6-5	NA	TRBJ2-2	NA	TGTGCCAGCAGTCCACAGGGTATGGGGGAGCTGTTTTTT	CASSPQGMGELFF
TRBV28	NA	TRBJ2-5	NA	TGTGCCAGCCACCAAGGGGGGGTCCAAGAGACCCAGTACTTC	CASHQGGVQETQYF
TRBV7-8	TRBD1	TRBJ2-4	NA	TGTGCCAGCAGCTCGTCCCCGGACAGGGGGCTCAGGGGCATTCAGTACTTC	CASSSSPDRGLRGIQYF
TRBV30	TRBD1	TRBJ2-7	NA	TGTGCCTCGGCCAGGGGGCTGTACGAGCAGTACTTC	CASARGLYEQYF
TRBV5-6	TRBD1	TRBJ1-1	NA	TGTGCCAGTAGGTTGGGTTCGGGACAGGGATCTACTGAAGCTTTCTTT	CASRLGSGQGSTEAFF
TRBV5-5	TRBD1	TRBJ1-4	NA	TGTGCCAGCAGCTCAGGGGGCAGGGTGGAAAAACTGTTTTTT	CASSSGGRVEKLFF
TRBV7-2	NA	TRBJ2-4	NA	TGTGCCAGCAGCTACGACAGTTACTCCATTCAGTACTTC	CASSYDSYSIQYF
TRBV12-3/TRBV12-4	NA	TRBJ1-2	NA	TGTGCCAGCAGTCCCGACAGTAACTATGGCTACACCTTC	CASSPDSNYGYTF
TRBV28	TRBD1	TRBJ2-1	NA	TGTGCCAGCAGTATCCTGGGGAGGACAGGGATCGATGAGCAGTTCTTC	CASSILGRTGIDEQFF
TRBV9	TRBD1	TRBJ2-3	few	TGTGCCAGCAGCGGCACCGGGACAGGGAACACAGATACGCAGTATTTT	CASSGTGTGNTDTQYF
TRBV7-9	TRBD2	TRBJ2-4	NA	TGTGCCAGCAGCCGACACACCGGGACTAGCGGGAATGCCAAAAACATTCAGTACTTC	CASSRHTGTSGNAKNIQYF
TRBV5-1	NA	TRBJ1-1	NA	TGCGCCAGCAGCTTGGACAGGGCGCGCGAAGCTTTCTTT	CASSLDRAREAFF
TRBV2	TRBD2	TRBJ2-3	NA	TGTGCCAGCAGTAGGGCGGGAGGGCCCAACACAGATACGCAGTATTTT	CASSRAGGPNTDTQYF
TRBV11-2	TRBD1	TRBJ2-1	NA	TGTGCCAGCAGCTTAGATGGACAGGGGGCTAATGAGCAGTTCTTC	CASSLDGQGANEQFF
TRBV6-2/TRBV6-3	TRBD2	TRBJ2-7	NA	TGTGCCAGCAGTTCGTCGCTAGCGGTCCCCTACGAGCAGTACTTC	CASSSSLAVPYEQYF
TRBV7-9	NA	TRBJ1-1	NA	TGTGCCAGCTCAAGAGGTCTGGGGAACACTGAAGCTTTCTTT	CASSRGLGNTEAFF
TRBV28	NA	TRBJ2-7	NA	TGTGCCAGCAGTCCCGGAGGTAGCGGCAGCTCCTACGAGCAGTACTTC	CASSPGGSGSSYEQYF
TRBV7-3	NA	TRBJ2-3	NA	TGTGCCAGCAGCTTATTGGGCAGCCCAAGCACAGATACGCAGTATTTT	CASSLLGSPSTDTQYF
TRBV19	TRBD2	TRBJ2-1	NA	TGTGCCAGTAGTAACGGACTAGCGGGAGTCTATGAGCAGTTCTTC	CASSNGLAGVYEQFF
TRBV4-2	TRBD2	TRBJ2-1	few	TGTGCCAGCGGGGTGACTAGCGGAGGGGTCAATGAGCAGTTCTTC	CASGVTSGGVNEQFF
TRBV7-8	TRBD2	TRBJ2-2	NA	TGTGCCAGCAGACGGACTAGCGGGAGTACCGGGGAGCTGTTTTTT	CASRRTSGSTGELFF
TRBV6-5	TRBD2	TRBJ2-3	NA	TGTGCCAGCAGTCGGACTAGTCCCCCAGATACGCAGTATTTT	CASSRTSPPDTQYF
TRBV6-4	TRBD2	TRBJ2-3	NA	TGTGCCAGCAGTGACTCGACTAGCGGGTCAGATACGCAGTATTTT	CASSDSTSGSDTQYF
TRBV11-2	TRBD1	TRBJ1-1	NA	TGTGCCAGCAGCTTAACTGGAGCAGGGGGACGCACTGAAGCTTTCTTT	CASSLTGAGGRTEAFF
TRBV7-2	TRBD1	TRBJ2-2	NA	TGTGCCAGCAGTCAGGACAGGAACACGAACACCGGGGAGCTGTTTTTT	CASSQDRNTNTGELFF